This T cell receptor (beta chain) was sequenced during a study of T cell responses to AZD1222 COVID-19 vaccine. Study in general: Pooled together were second doses at about 4 or about 12 weeks. Study-level findings and limits: At baseline, seropositivity was found in only 5 to 7 AZD1222 recipients. Vaccine-associated CD4 TCRs ranged over spike, dominating at 160-218 and 743-854.

A note on this clone: Antigen unknown.

Germline CDR1 reads MNHEY; CDR2 reads SMNVEV (reference sequence). The CDR3 has 14 amino acids. Trimming left V 6 bases short and J 2 bases short, with 12 bases between. TCRdb's table, derived via immunoSEQ multiplex PCR, lists solely in-frame clones and lacks some. Here the sample spans approximately 150,000 clones, around nine tenths being singletons. The receptor was isolated from an adult in good health. This chain links TRBV27 with TRBJ2-3, with a tentative D call TRBD1 (5 bases). Sequencing used peripheral blood, obtained on day 0 of AZD1222 vaccination. CDR3: CASSAQETTDTQYF. As DNA, the CDR3 is TGTGCCAGCAGCGCACAGGAAACCACAGATACGCAGTATTTT.